The 12 T cell receptor beta chains listed next were all sequenced from one sample in a study of human T cells and chemical hapten exposure. Time point defined: pre-sensitization, week 0. Treatment defined: therapeutic diphenylcyclopropenone sensitization with weekly scalp DPC. MiXCR was run by TCRdb on the RACE reads, yielding one entry per CDR3 protein. The sample holds 270,000 or so distinct CDR3 sequences, about 7.7% seen once. This specimen was whole blood, taken in connection with sensitization to the hapten diphenylcyclopropenone (DPC). The receptors were sampled from a young man with alopecia areata. Some clones in this sample may be carry-over from other donors' samples.

The chain links TRBV29-1 to TRBJ2-3; 11 bases agree with TRBD2. This CDR3 has 18 residues. CDR1 is SQVTM, CDR2 ANQGSEA, per germline. J gave up 1 base and V 6 bases, and 15 bases lay outside the gene matches. In DNA, the CDR3 is TGCAGCGTGGAAATACTAGCGGGGGTAAAAAGAGGCACAGATACGCAGTATTTT. Translating gives CSVEILAGVKRGTDTQYF.

This clonotype turned up a few times. V is TRBV4-2 and J is TRBJ2-3; TRBD2 is a possible D gene (6 bases). The ends were cut back, 0 bases at V and 1 base at J, with 14 bases in the middle. Germline V CDR1 and CDR2: LGHNA, YNFKEQ. This CDR3 region has 17 residues. CDR3 DNA sequence: TGTGCCAGCAGCCAAGATTTCGGGACTCAACGCACAGATACGCAGTATTTT. Translation gives CASSQDFGTQRTDTQYF.

This chain connects TRBV6-6 to TRBJ2-7; D is possibly TRBD1 or TRBD2 (5 bases each). Germline-derived CDR1 and CDR2 are MNHNY and SVGAGI (reference sequence). The CDR3 extends over 15 amino acids. The V end was cut by 2 bases, the J end by 0 bases, with 11 bases between. CDR3 sequence: CASSYRDGSSYEQYV. The CDR3 nucleotides are TGTGCCAGCAGTTACCGGGACGGCAGCTCCTACGAGCAGTACGTC.

This clonotype has only a few counts. The rearrangement joins TRBV5-1 to TRBJ2-5; D is unresolved. Germline CDR1 and CDR2: SGHRS and YFSETQ. With 3 bases removed from V and 1 base from J, the gap between germline ends came to 7 bases. CDR3 length: 13 residues. This chain's CDR3 is CASSYATQETQYF. CDR3 nucleotides: TGCGCCAGCAGCTACGCCACCCAAGAGACCCAGTACTTC.

This chain uses TRBV24-1 with TRBJ2-7; TRBD2 might be the D (5 bases). The CDR3 has 13 residues. Germline lookup yields CDR1 KGHDR and CDR2 SFDVKD. Trimming shortened V by 9 bases and J by 1 base, and 12 bases separated the two germline ends. For the CDR3, the DNA is TGTGCCACCGAGGAGGCGACGTCCTACGAGCAGTACTTC. Protein: CATEEATSYEQYF.

This clonotype occurred once. The V gene is TRBV18, the J gene TRBJ2-7; TRBD1 matches at 11 bases. Germline CDR1 reads KGHSH; CDR2 reads LQKENI. Germline trimming cut 2 bases from V and 5 bases from J; bases unmatched to any gene: 11. The CDR3 has 17 amino acids. The CDR3 protein is CASSPLPRTGGFDEQYF. The CDR3 DNA follows: TGTGCCAGCTCACCATTACCGAGGACAGGGGGCTTCGACGAGCAGTACTTC.

This clonotype was seen a few times. CDR3 nucleotide sequence: TGCGCCAGCAGCCAAGACAGGGACAGGGCCCGAGTGGGCTATGGCTACACCTTC. Its protein is CASSQDRDRARVGYGYTF. This rearrangement joins TRBV4-3 to TRBJ1-2, with TRBD1 identical over 9 bases. J gave up 4 bases and V 0 bases, and 12 bases lay outside the gene matches. This CDR3 is 18 amino acids long. Germline V gives CDR1 LGHNA, CDR2 YSLEER.

This clonotype came up many times. V is TRBV28 and J is TRBJ1-2; 7 bases map to TRBD1. The ends lost 5 bases at V and 4 bases at J; junction bases unmatched: 16. CDR1 and CDR2 (germline): MDHEN, SYDVKM. The CDR3 has 17 amino acids. CDR3 coding DNA: TGTGCCAGCAGTACCTATGGACAGGAAGCCTCGATCTATGGCTACACCTTC. This codes for CASSTYGQEASIYGYTF.

This clonotype was seen a handful of times. This chain joins TRBV6-5 and TRBJ2-1, with 10 bases identical to TRBD2. This CDR3 region has 15 residues. V trimming: 8 bases; J trimming: 8 bases; junction bases outside the gene matches: 12. In germline, CDR1 is MNHEY, CDR2 SVGAGI. The CDR3 is CASLTPSGGAHEQFF. The CDR3 nucleotides are TGTGCCAGCCTAACCCCCAGCGGGGGGGCCCATGAGCAGTTCTTC.

The J gene is TRBJ2-3, the V gene TRBV29-1; possibly TRBD1 for D (5 bases). The germline V gene encodes CDR1 SQVTM and CDR2 ANQGSEA. The CDR3 covers 13 residues. The V and J ends lost 0 bases and 5 bases respectively, with 9 bases between them. CDR3 bases: TGCAGCGTTGAAGACCAGGGAATAGATACGCAGTATTTT. The encoded protein is CSVEDQGIDTQYF.

This clonotype was observed a few times. The chain uses TRBV9 and TRBJ2-7; no clear D gene. This CDR3 contains 14 residues. CDR1 SGDLS and CDR2 YYNGEE come from the germline V gene. Trimming took 0 bases from V and 6 from J, leaving 13 bases between them. The CDR3 protein is CASSVAENPFEQYF. CDR3 bases: TGTGCCAGCAGCGTAGCCGAAAACCCCTTCGAGCAGTACTTC.

There are many counts of this clonotype. The chain links TRBV7-9 to TRBJ2-3, with D uncertain. Germline V lookup: CDR1 SEHNR, CDR2 FQNEAQ (reference sequence). Trimming left V 0 bases short and J 0 bases short, with 4 bases between. The CDR3 runs to 14 residues. The CDR3 spells CASSLASSTDTQYF. For the CDR3, the DNA is TGTGCCAGCAGCTTAGCGAGTAGCACAGATACGCAGTATTTT.